This T cell receptor beta chain was sequenced for a study of T cell responses to AZD1222 COVID-19 vaccine. CDR3 size: 14 residues. With V trimmed by 6 bases and J by 4 bases, 5 bases remained unmatched. The germline V gene encodes CDR1 MDHEN and CDR2 SYDVKM. The assay was immunoSEQ multiplex PCR, and TCRdb's table has in-frame clones only and misses some. Among some 200,000 clones, approximately 91% were seen once, and the ten largest hold under 4%. This rearrangement joins TRBV28 to TRBJ1-2; 10 bases map to TRBD1. This clonotype was obtained from an adult who received the AZD1222 COVID-19 vaccine. The sample consisted of peripheral blood, taken 28 days after the second AZD1222 dose. The CDR3 spells CASSGQGVPYGYTF. In nucleotides, the CDR3 is TGTGCCAGCAGCGGACAGGGGGTCCCCTATGGCTACACCTTC.